This T cell receptor (beta chain) derives from a study of T cell changes during pregnancy in multiple sclerosis. CDR3 size: 15 residues. V was clipped by 0 bases and J by 2 bases, with 11 bases between them. Germline V gene data show CDR1 as MNHNY and CDR2 as SVGAGI (reference sequence). TCRdb's table, derived via immunoSEQ multiplex PCR, lists solely in-frame clones and lacks some. This repertoire shows approximately 80,000 clones, 93% found once; its top ten account for less than 0.75%. This chain uses TRBV6-6 with TRBJ2-7; D is possibly TRBD1 (7 bases). This clonotype was sampled from a female donor in good health, enrolled as a control in a pregnancy study. Sequenced here: peripheral blood, sampled in the second trimester of pregnancy. For the CDR3, the DNA is TGTGCCAGCAGTTACTCTGCAGGGGGGCCCTACGAGCAGTACTTC. This gives the protein CASSYSAGGPYEQYF.